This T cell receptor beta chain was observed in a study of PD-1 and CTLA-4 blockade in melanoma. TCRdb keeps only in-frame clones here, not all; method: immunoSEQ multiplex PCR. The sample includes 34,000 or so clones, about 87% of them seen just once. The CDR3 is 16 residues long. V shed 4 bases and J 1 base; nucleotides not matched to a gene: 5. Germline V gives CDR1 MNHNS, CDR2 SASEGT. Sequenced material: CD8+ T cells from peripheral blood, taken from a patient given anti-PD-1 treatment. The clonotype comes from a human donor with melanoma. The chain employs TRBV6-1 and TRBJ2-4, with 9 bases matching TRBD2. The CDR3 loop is CASSALSGGAKNIQYF. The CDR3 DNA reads TGTGCCAGCAGTGCTCTAAGCGGGGGGGCCAAAAACATTCAGTACTTC.